Listed here are 27 T cell receptor beta chains from one sample, sequenced in a study of T cells expressing NK-cell markers. TCRdb reworked the 5' RACE reads into one entry per CDR3 protein, no DNA. This sample lists 150,000 or so distinct CDR3 sequences; its ten largest clones have about a fifth. Sample: blood T cells: a sorted CD56 or NKG2C T cell subset, CD4+ or CD8+ T cells, or bulk PBMC T cells (not recorded which). The source is a woman aged 18-70 years in good health.

The chain is built from TRBV4-2 and TRBJ2-1. Germline CDR1 is LGHNA and CDR2 is YNFKEQ. This CDR3 has 15 amino acids. The CDR3 here is CASSQERLTYNEQFF.

The J gene is TRBJ1-2, the V gene TRBV6-5; TCRdb proposes TRBD1, but this gene call is untestable without DNA. This CDR3 region has 13 residues. Germline values: CDR1 MNHEY, CDR2 SVGAGI. CDR3 residues: CASSYPGGAGYTF.

The chain links TRBV10-3 to TRBJ2-6; TCRdb picks TRBD1, but there is no DNA to check that call. Germline-derived CDR1 and CDR2 are ENHRY and SYGVKD. CDR3 length: 14 residues. The CDR3 here is CAISVTEGANVLTF.

V usage is TRBV5-1 and J usage is TRBJ1-1. From germline, CDR1 is SGHRS and CDR2 YFSETQ. The CDR3 is 13 amino acids. This CDR3 is CASSPGAGGEAFF.

The chain combines TRBV5-1 with TRBJ2-3. Germline lookup yields CDR1 SGHRS and CDR2 YFSETQ. The length of the CDR3 is 14 residues. CDR3: CASSLAGGTDTQYF.

V gene TRBV29-1 combines with J gene TRBJ2-2. Germline values: CDR1 SQVTM, CDR2 ANQGSEA. The CDR3 contains 13 residues. The chain's CDR3 is CSASMDAAGELFF.

The rearrangement links TRBV28 to TRBJ2-1; TCRdb indicates TRBD1, and absent DNA this call remains unverified. CDR3 length: 16 residues. Germline assignment: CDR1 MDHEN and CDR2 SYDVKM. The CDR3 protein is CASSPMGVDRGIEQFF.

The rearrangement uses TRBV6-1 and TRBJ2-1; absent DNA, TCRdb's TRBD2 call cannot be checked. This CDR3 contains 13 residues. Germline V gives CDR1 MNHNS, CDR2 SASEGT. The CDR3 loop is CASSMAQVNEQFF.

The chain couples TRBV29-1 to TRBJ1-1; checking the TCRdb D call of TRBD1 is not possible without DNA. CDR3 length: 16 residues. Germline CDR1 SQVTM, CDR2 ANQGSEA. CDR3 residues: CSVEEITGAPWTEAFF.

V usage is TRBV4-2 and J usage is TRBJ2-7; the D gene TCRdb calls, TRBD2, cannot be checked with no DNA. CDR1 and CDR2 from the germline V gene are LGHNA and YNFKEQ. This CDR3 has 15 residues. Here the CDR3 reads CASSSNGRAGYEQYF.

V usage is TRBV20-1 and J usage is TRBJ2-5; TCRdb gives TRBD1 as the D gene, but with no DNA this cannot be confirmed. CDR1 is DFQATT and CDR2 is SNEGSKA in the germline V gene (reference sequence). The CDR3 loop spans 15 amino acids. This CDR3 is CSARVPGQGVETQYF.

V is TRBV10-3 and J is TRBJ2-5. CDR3 length: 12 amino acids. The V gene's germline CDR1 is ENHRY and CDR2 SYGVKD. The CDR3 reads CAISESGRVEYF.

J is TRBJ2-1 and V is TRBV5-4; no DNA is available, so the TRBD2 call from TCRdb remains unchecked. CDR1 is SGHNT and CDR2 is YYREEE in the germline V gene (reference sequence). The CDR3 is made up of 15 amino acids. The CDR3 loop is CASSLVVAGVSEQFF.

The J gene is TRBJ2-1, the V gene TRBV12-3 or TRBV12-4; TCRdb outputs TRBD1, but without DNA this stays unchecked. CDR3 length: 14 amino acids. Here the CDR3 reads CASSLGQGGNEQFF.

The chain combines TRBV20-1 with TRBJ2-3; TCRdb designates TRBD1, a call that cannot be tested without DNA. CDR3 size: 18 residues. In germline, CDR1 is DFQATT, CDR2 SNEGSKA (reference sequence). CDR3 in amino acids: CSARDRQGARGFTDTQYF.

The chain combines TRBV18 with TRBJ1-5. The CDR3 is made up of 13 amino acids. Germline V lookup: CDR1 KGHSH, CDR2 LQKENI. The chain's CDR3 is CASSPRGDQPQHF.

V usage is TRBV28 and J usage is TRBJ2-7; with no DNA, the TCRdb D assignment of TRBD1 cannot be verified. The CDR3 is 15 residues long. Germline values: CDR1 MDHEN, CDR2 SYDVKM. CDR3 sequence reads: CASSSPGQGASEQYF.

The chain couples TRBV10-3 to TRBJ2-3. The CDR3 totals 12 residues. Germline CDR1 is ENHRY and CDR2 is SYGVKD. CDR3 in amino acids: CAIRSSADTQYF.

This chain joins TRBV5-1 and TRBJ2-1. Germline values: CDR1 SGHRS, CDR2 YFSETQ. The CDR3 is 14 residues long. The chain's CDR3 is CASSLGAENNEQFF.

The chain carries TRBV2 and TRBJ2-7; TCRdb proposes TRBD1, but this gene call is untestable without DNA. Germline V gene data show CDR1 as SNHLY and CDR2 as FYNNEI. CDR3 size: 14 residues. The CDR3 spells CASSDRGGIYEQYF.

The chain's CDR3 is CASSLERNGYTF. V and J are TRBV7-3 and TRBJ1-2. CDR3 length equals 12 residues. Germline values: CDR1 SGHTA, CDR2 FQGTGA.

The chain employs TRBV20-1 and TRBJ2-7; no DNA is available, so the TRBD2 call from TCRdb remains unchecked. Germline CDR1 and CDR2: DFQATT and SNEGSKA (reference sequence). CDR3 length equals 15 residues. CDR3 protein: CSARDLIGNPYEQYF.

V and J are TRBV10-3 and TRBJ2-7; TCRdb selects TRBD1, and the lack of DNA leaves this call unchecked. The germline gives CDR1 ENHRY, CDR2 SYGVKD. This CDR3 contains 17 residues. This CDR3 reads CAISEPDGGKLHREQYF.

This chain uses TRBV9 with TRBJ2-5; TCRdb reports TRBD1, a call that lacks DNA to check it against. Germline lookup yields CDR1 SGDLS and CDR2 YYNGEE. This CDR3 is 15 amino acids long. CDR3 protein: CASSVDHSPGETQYF.

The chain has TRBV5-1 and TRBJ1-4. The CDR3 consists of 13 residues. The V gene's germline CDR1 is SGHRS and CDR2 YFSETQ. This chain's CDR3 is CASSFLREDKLFF.

V usage is TRBV25-1 and J usage is TRBJ1-6; TCRdb designates TRBD1, a call that cannot be tested without DNA. Germline V gene sequence: CDR1 MGHDK, CDR2 SYGVNS. The CDR3 contains 14 residues. CDR3: CASSEGWGNSPLHF.

This rearrangement joins TRBV2 to TRBJ2-2; no DNA is available, so the TRBD2 call from TCRdb remains unchecked. The CDR3 extends over 15 amino acids. The germline V gene encodes CDR1 SNHLY and CDR2 FYNNEI. The CDR3 sequence: CASKAQAGLTGELFF.